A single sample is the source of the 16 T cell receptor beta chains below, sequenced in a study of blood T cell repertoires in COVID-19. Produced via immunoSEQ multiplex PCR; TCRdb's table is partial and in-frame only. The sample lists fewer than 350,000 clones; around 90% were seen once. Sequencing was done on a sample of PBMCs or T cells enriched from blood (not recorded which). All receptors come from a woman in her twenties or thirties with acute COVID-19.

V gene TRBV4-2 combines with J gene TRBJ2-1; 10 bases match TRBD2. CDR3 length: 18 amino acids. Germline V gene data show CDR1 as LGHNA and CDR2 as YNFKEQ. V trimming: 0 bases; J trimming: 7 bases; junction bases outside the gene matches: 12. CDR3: CASSQDTTVIAGGNEQFF. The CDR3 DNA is TGTGCCAGCAGCCAAGATACCACGGTAATAGCGGGAGGTAATGAGCAGTTCTTC.

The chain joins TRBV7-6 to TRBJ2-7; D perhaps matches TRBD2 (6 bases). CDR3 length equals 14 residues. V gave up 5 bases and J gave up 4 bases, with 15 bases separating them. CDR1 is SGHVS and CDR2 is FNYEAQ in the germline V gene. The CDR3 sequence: CASSLGHGGYEQYF. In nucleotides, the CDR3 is TGTGCCAGCAGCCTCGGACATGGGGGGTACGAGCAGTACTTC.

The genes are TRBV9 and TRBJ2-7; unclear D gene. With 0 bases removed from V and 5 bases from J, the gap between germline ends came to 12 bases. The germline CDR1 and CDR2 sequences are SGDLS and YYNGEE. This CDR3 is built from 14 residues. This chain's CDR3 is CASSVGGPVNEQYF. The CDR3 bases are TGTGCCAGCAGCGTAGGAGGCCCAGTAAACGAGCAGTACTTC.

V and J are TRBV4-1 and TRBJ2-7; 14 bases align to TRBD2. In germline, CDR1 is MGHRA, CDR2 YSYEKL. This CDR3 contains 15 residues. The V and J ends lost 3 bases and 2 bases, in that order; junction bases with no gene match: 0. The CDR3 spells CASSQGLAGAYEQYF. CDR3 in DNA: TGCGCCAGCAGCCAGGGACTAGCGGGGGCCTACGAGCAGTACTTC.

For the CDR3, the DNA is TGTGCCAGCAGCCAGGGAGAGACTAGCGGTTTTGAAGAGCAGTTCTTC. Protein product: CASSQGETSGFEEQFF. The chain links TRBV4-2 to TRBJ2-1; 9 nucleotides match TRBD2. Germline loops: CDR1 LGHNA, CDR2 YNFKEQ. The CDR3 runs 16 residues. The J segment lost 10 bases and the V segment lost 3 bases, leaving 13 bases of the junction unmatched.

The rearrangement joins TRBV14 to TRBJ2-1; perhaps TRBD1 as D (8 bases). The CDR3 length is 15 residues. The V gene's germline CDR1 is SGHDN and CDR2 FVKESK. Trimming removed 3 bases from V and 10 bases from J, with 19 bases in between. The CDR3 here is CASSQVGQGGREQFF. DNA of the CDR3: TGTGCCAGCAGCCAGGTAGGACAGGGCGGGAGAGAGCAGTTCTTC.

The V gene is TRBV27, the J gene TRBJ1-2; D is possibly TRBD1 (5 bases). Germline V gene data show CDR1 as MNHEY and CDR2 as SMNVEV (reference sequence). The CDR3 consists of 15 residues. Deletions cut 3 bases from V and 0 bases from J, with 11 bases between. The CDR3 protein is CASSLEGRSNYGYTF. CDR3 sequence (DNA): TGTGCCAGCAGTTTGGAGGGGAGATCTAACTATGGCTACACCTTC.

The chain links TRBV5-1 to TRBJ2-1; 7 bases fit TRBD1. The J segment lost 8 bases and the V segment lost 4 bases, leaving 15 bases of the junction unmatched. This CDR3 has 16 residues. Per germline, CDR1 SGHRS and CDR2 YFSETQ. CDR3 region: CASSQVRTGKGDEQFF. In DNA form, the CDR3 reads TGCGCCAGCAGCCAGGTTCGGACAGGAAAAGGGGATGAGCAGTTCTTC.

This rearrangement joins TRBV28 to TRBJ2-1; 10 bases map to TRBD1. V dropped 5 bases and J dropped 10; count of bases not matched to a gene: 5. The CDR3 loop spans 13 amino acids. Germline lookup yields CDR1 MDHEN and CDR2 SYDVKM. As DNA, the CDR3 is TGTGCCAGCAGTAGACAGGGGGCAGGGGAGCAGTTCTTC. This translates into CASSRQGAGEQFF.

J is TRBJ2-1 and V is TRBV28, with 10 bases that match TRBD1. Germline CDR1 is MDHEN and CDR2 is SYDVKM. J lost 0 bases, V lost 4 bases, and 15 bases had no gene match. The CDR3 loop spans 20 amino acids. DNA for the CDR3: TGTGCCAGCAGTTGTATCCCTGGACAGGGGGGAATTAGCTCCTACAATGAGCAGTTCTTC. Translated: CASSCIPGQGGISSYNEQFF.

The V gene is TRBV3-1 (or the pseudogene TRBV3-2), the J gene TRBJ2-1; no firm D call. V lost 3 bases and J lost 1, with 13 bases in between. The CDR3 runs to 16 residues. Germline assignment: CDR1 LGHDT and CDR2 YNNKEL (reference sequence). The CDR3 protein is CASSHLASRSYNEQFF. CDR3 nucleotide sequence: TGTGCCAGCAGCCATCTTGCGTCACGGTCCTACAATGAGCAGTTCTTC.

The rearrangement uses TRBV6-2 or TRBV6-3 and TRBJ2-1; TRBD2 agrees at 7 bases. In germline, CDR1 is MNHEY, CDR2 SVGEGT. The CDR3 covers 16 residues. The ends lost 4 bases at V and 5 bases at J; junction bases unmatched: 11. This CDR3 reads CASSSAGDFINNEQFF. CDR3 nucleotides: TGTGCCAGCAGTTCGGCGGGAGATTTCATCAACAATGAGCAGTTCTTC.

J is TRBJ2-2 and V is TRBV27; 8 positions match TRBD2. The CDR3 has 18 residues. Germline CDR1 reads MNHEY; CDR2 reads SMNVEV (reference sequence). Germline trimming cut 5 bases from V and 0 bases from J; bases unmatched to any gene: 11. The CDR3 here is CASSPYPSGPANTGELFF. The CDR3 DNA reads TGTGCCAGCAGTCCATACCCTAGCGGGCCGGCGAACACCGGGGAGCTGTTTTTT.

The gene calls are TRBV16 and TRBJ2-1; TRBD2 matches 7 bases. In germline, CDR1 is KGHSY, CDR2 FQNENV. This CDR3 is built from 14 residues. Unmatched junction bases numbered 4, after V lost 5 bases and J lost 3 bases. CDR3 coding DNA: TGTGCCAGCAGCGGGGAGGGTCGCTACAATGAGCAGTTCTTC. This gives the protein CASSGEGRYNEQFF.

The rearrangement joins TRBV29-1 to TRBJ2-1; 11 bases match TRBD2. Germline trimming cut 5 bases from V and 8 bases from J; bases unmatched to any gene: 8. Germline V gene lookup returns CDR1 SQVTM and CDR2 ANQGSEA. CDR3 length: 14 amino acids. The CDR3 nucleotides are TGCAGCGTTAGGGAGACTAGCGGGATCGATGAGCAGTTCTTC. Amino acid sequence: CSVRETSGIDEQFF.

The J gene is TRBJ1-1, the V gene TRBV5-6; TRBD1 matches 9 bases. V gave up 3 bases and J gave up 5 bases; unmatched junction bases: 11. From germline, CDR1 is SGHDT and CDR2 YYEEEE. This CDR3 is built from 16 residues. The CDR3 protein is CASSSELGGQGTEAFF. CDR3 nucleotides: TGTGCCAGCAGCTCCGAACTAGGAGGACAGGGGACTGAAGCTTTCTTT. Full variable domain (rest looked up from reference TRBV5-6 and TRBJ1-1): DAGVTQSPTHLIKTRGQQVTLRCSPKSGHDTVSWYQQALGQGPQFIFQYYEEEERQRGNFPDRFSGHQFPNYSSELNVNALLLGDSALYLCASSSELGGQGTEAFFGQGTRLTVV.